These 20 T cell receptor beta chains were all obtained from the same sample, sequenced in a study of persistence of HIV-infected CD4 T cells. Lysates of CMV-infected fibroblasts at 10 ug/mL stimulated these cells. Memory cells lacking CD40L and CD69 with high CD45RO were sorted. No antigen has been identified for these receptors. Sequencing used immunoSEQ version 4 in survey mode. The assay was immunoSEQ multiplex PCR, and TCRdb's table has in-frame clones only and misses some. The sample lists 48,000 or so clones; 70% to 80% were seen once. The material was CD4+ T cells sorted from PBMCs after 18-hour stimulation, obtained from a patient who received antiretroviral therapy. The origin of the receptors is an adult man with HIV who was CMV-seropositive.

In its sample, this clone was seen once. The chain joins TRBV10-2 to TRBJ1-4; 8 bases line up with TRBD1. After removal of 6 bases from V and 7 bases from J, the junction contained 7 bases not matched to a gene. This CDR3 is built from 14 residues. Germline V CDR1 and CDR2: WSHSY, SAAADI. The CDR3 reads CASRLRGPFEKLFF. The CDR3 region has the DNA TGCGCCAGCAGGCTCAGGGGGCCATTTGAAAAACTGTTTTTT.

J is TRBJ1-2 and V is TRBV4-1; 9 bases are shared with TRBD1. With V trimmed by 4 bases and J by 5 bases, 5 bases remained unmatched. Germline V lookup: CDR1 MGHRA, CDR2 YSYEKL. CDR3 size: 14 residues. CDR3 amino acids: CASSPSDRGYGYTF. As DNA, the CDR3 is TGCGCCAGCAGCCCTTCGGACAGGGGATATGGCTACACCTTC.

This chain links TRBV9 with TRBJ2-1, with TRBD2 matching over 10 bases. CDR3 length: 14 amino acids. The junction had 3 bases not matched to a gene; V was cut back by 1 base and J by 8 bases. CDR1 SGDLS and CDR2 YYNGEE come from the germline V gene. The CDR3 nucleotides read TGTGCCAGCAGCGTAACTAGCGGGACGGATGAGCAGTTCTTC. This gives the protein CASSVTSGTDEQFF.

The chain couples TRBV4-1 to TRBJ2-3; no reliable D call. Trimming pared 0 bases from V and 0 bases from J, leaving 10 bases between. The CDR3 has 16 amino acids. Germline V gives CDR1 MGHRA, CDR2 YSYEKL. CDR3 loop: CASSQEGWASTDTQYF. CDR3 sequence (DNA): TGCGCCAGCAGCCAAGAAGGCTGGGCCAGCACAGATACGCAGTATTTT.

The gene calls are TRBV28 and TRBJ1-6; TRBD1 matches 10 bases. This CDR3 region has 13 residues. Germline V lookup: CDR1 MDHEN, CDR2 SYDVKM. Trimming at V came to 6 bases and at J to 10 bases, leaving 3 bases not matched to a gene. For the CDR3, the DNA is TGTGCCAGCAGCGGGACAGGGGACTCACCCCTCCACTTT. It translates to CASSGTGDSPLHF.

In its sample, this clone was seen once. V is TRBV7-8 and J is TRBJ2-3; TRBD2 aligns across 8 bases. Trimming took 4 bases from V and 2 from J; bases not matched to a gene: 8. Germline CDR1 reads SGHVS; CDR2 reads FQNEAQ. CDR3 length: 16 amino acids. The CDR3, as DNA: TGTGCCAGCAGCTCAGTTACTAGCGGTATCACAGATACGCAGTATTTT. Translating gives CASSSVTSGITDTQYF.

The chain joins TRBV3-1 (or the pseudogene TRBV3-2) to TRBJ1-4; D gene unclear. V gave up 1 base and J gave up 8 bases, with 14 bases separating them. In germline, CDR1 is LGHDT, CDR2 YNNKEL (reference sequence). The CDR3 sequence is 15 residues long. The DNA for the CDR3 is TGTGCCAGCAGCCAAGGTCCTCAAGTCGGCGAAAAACTGTTTTTT. It translates to CASSQGPQVGEKLFF.

The CDR3, as DNA: TGCGCCAGCAGCTTGGGGTTCGGCAGGACCTACGAGCAGTACTTC. Amino acids: CASSLGFGRTYEQYF. The chain recombines TRBV5-1 with TRBJ2-7; D is undetermined. Germline V gene lookup returns CDR1 SGHRS and CDR2 YFSETQ. The ends were cut back, 0 bases at V and 2 bases at J, with 12 bases in the middle. This CDR3 spans 15 amino acids.

J is TRBJ1-5 and V is TRBV10-3; 7 nucleotides align to TRBD1. The CDR3 spans 13 residues. V was clipped by 10 bases and J by 3 bases; unmatched bases: 6. In germline, CDR1 is ENHRY, CDR2 SYGVKD. CDR3 loop: CATSRGDNQPQHF. In DNA, the CDR3 is TGTGCCACATCCAGGGGGGACAATCAGCCCCAGCATTTT.

V gene TRBV18 combines with J gene TRBJ1-1, with D hard to call. The V gene lost 4 bases and the J gene lost 0 bases, with 9 bases spanning the gap. The germline gives CDR1 KGHSH, CDR2 LQKENI. The CDR3 length is 14 residues. Written as DNA, the CDR3 is TGTGCCAGCTCACTCTCTCCTATGAACACTGAAGCTTTCTTT. Encoded protein: CASSLSPMNTEAFF. The variable domain in full, with the rest retrieved from reference TRBV18 and TRBJ1-1, is NAGVMQNPRHLVRRRGQEARLRCSPMKGHSHVYWYRQLPEEGLKFMVYLQKENIIDESGMPKERFSAEFPKEGPSILRIQQVVRGDSAAYFCASSLSPMNTEAFFGQGTRLTVV.

This chain uses TRBV15 with TRBJ1-2; no definite D call. CDR1 and CDR2 from the germline V gene are LNHNV and YYDKDF (reference sequence). This CDR3 contains 16 residues. The V gene lost 3 bases and the J gene lost 5 bases, with 19 bases spanning the gap. The CDR3 coding sequence is TGTGCCACCAGCAGCCTACATTCCAGGACGGCGTATGGCTACACCTTC. Its protein is CATSSLHSRTAYGYTF.

The CDR3 here is CASSQAGRGKLFF. The CDR3 DNA sequence: TGTGCCAGCAGCCAGGCGGGCCGAGGGAAACTGTTTTTT. The rearrangement joins TRBV3-1 (or the pseudogene TRBV3-2) to TRBJ1-4; D gene unclear. The V end was cut by 3 bases, the J end by 11 bases, with 13 bases between. CDR3 length: 13 residues. Germline V gene sequence: CDR1 LGHDT, CDR2 YNNKEL (reference sequence).

The chain combines TRBV4-2 with TRBJ1-5; D is possibly TRBD1 (6 bases). V lost 1 base and J 4 bases, leaving 14 bases between the germline ends. There are 16 residues in the CDR3. The germline gives CDR1 LGHNA, CDR2 YNFKEQ. The CDR3 bases are TGTGCCAGCAGCCAAGGTGGCCCACAGGGAAATCAGCCCCAGCATTTT. Amino acids: CASSQGGPQGNQPQHF.

This clone showed up just once. J is TRBJ1-1 and V is TRBV19; TRBD1 might be the D (5 bases). CDR1 and CDR2 from the germline V gene are LNHDA and SQIVND (reference sequence). This CDR3 is 14 amino acids long. Trimming left V 2 bases short and J 7 bases short, with 14 bases between. CDR3 sequence reads: CASSIQGRISEAFF. The CDR3 region has the DNA TGTGCCAGTAGTATACAGGGTCGGATAAGTGAAGCTTTCTTT. Drawing the rest from reference TRBV19 and TRBJ1-1, the complete variable domain is DGGITQSPKYLFRKEGQNVTLSCEQNLNHDAMYWYRQDPGQGLRLIYYSQIVNDFQKGDIAEGYSVSREKKESFPLTVTSAQKNPTAFYLCASSIQGRISEAFFGQGTRLTVV.

This sequence joins TRBV7-9 and TRBJ1-2; D gene uncertain. V was trimmed by 1 base and J by 8 bases, leaving 8 bases between them. Germline CDR1 SEHNR, CDR2 FQNEAQ (reference sequence). This CDR3 has 12 residues. CDR3 in DNA: TGTGCCAGCAGCTTAGACAGATTAGGCTACACCTTC. Encoded protein: CASSLDRLGYTF.

The chain uses TRBV6-2 or TRBV6-3 and TRBJ1-3; 7 bases line up with TRBD1. The CDR3 is 18 residues long. Trimming took 2 bases from V and 0 from J; bases not matched to a gene: 10. Germline loops: CDR1 MNHEY, CDR2 SVGEGT. The CDR3 loop is CASSYPTTGMASGNTIYF. The CDR3 region has the DNA TGTGCCAGCAGTTACCCGACGACAGGGATGGCCTCTGGAAACACCATATATTTT.

This clone was counted a single time. This chain links TRBV29-1 with TRBJ1-1; 10 nucleotides line up with TRBD1. V trimming: 8 bases; J trimming: 5 bases; junction bases outside the gene matches: 8. CDR3 length: 13 residues. Germline V CDR1 and CDR2: SQVTM, ANQGSEA. The CDR3 DNA reads as TGCAGCTCCTCCCGGGACAGGGGTACTGAAGCTTTCTTT. It is translated as CSSSRDRGTEAFF. Combining the CDR3 with reference TRBV29-1 and TRBJ1-1 gives the whole variable domain SAVISQKPSRDICQRGTSLTIQCQVDSQVTMMFWYRQQPGQSLTLIATANQGSEATYESGFVIDKFPISRPNLTFSTLTVSNMSPEDSSIYLCSSSRDRGTEAFFGQGTRLTVV.

The chain combines TRBV10-2 with TRBJ2-7; TRBD1 is a possible D gene (6 bases). The CDR3 length is 13 residues. The germline V gene encodes CDR1 WSHSY and CDR2 SAAADI. V lost 7 bases to trimming and J lost 5 bases, with 15 bases between them. The CDR3 sequence: CASTDQGWHEQYF. CDR3 DNA sequence: TGCGCCAGCACTGATCAGGGGTGGCACGAGCAGTACTTC.

This clone appeared once. The chain uses TRBV20-1 and TRBJ1-1; tentatively, D is TRBD1 (5 bases). There are 15 residues in the CDR3. Per germline, CDR1 DFQATT and CDR2 SNEGSKA (reference sequence). With 3 bases removed from V and 6 bases from J, the gap between germline ends came to 20 bases. The CDR3 sequence: CSASTGGYEGSEAFF. The CDR3 bases are TGCAGTGCTAGTACGGGGGGGTATGAGGGATCTGAAGCTTTCTTT.

The J gene is TRBJ1-5, the V gene TRBV11-2; D remains unclear. Germline V gives CDR1 SGHAT, CDR2 FQNNGV. This CDR3 spans 16 amino acids. V was clipped by 4 bases and J by 0 bases, with 13 bases between them. This chain's CDR3 is CASSSRASNSNQPQHF. CDR3 DNA sequence: TGTGCCAGCAGCTCCCGGGCCTCTAATAGCAATCAGCCCCAGCATTTT.